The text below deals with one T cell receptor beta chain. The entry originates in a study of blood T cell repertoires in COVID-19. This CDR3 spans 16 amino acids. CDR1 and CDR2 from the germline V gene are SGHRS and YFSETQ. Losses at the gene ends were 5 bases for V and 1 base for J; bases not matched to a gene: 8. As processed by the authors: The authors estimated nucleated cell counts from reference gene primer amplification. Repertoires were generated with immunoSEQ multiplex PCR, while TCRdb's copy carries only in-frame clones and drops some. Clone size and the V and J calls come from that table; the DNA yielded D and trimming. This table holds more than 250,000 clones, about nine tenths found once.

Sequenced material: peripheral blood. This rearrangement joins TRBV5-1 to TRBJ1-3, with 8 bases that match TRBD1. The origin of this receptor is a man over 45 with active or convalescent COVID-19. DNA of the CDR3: TGCGCCAGCAGTAACAGGGGGATTCAGTCTGGAAACACCATATATTTT. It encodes CASSNRGIQSGNTIYF.